This T cell receptor beta chain was identified during a study of T cells after yellow fever vaccination. Across the whole study: Preparing low-cell-number fractions relied on SMART-Seq v4 Ultra Low Input. The study, taken as a whole, reports: Once the booster was given, most primary-vaccination clones reappeared, at about 96% for CD4 and over 85% for CD8.

The sample holds many counts of this clonotype. Its target is not known. Each CDR3 protein is one row after TCRdb ran MiXCR on the 5' RACE reads. The sample includes approximately 510,000 distinct CDR3 sequences, about a fifth seen only once; the top ten take about 16%. Looked up from germline, CDR1 is SGHKS and CDR2 is YYEKEE (reference sequence). CDR3 length: 15 amino acids. The V and J ends lost 4 bases and 8 bases, in that order; junction bases with no gene match: 9. This sample comprised PBMCs, obtained 21 days after the first yellow fever vaccination. The chain combines TRBV5-5 with TRBJ2-1; 10 bases line up with TRBD2. The receptor's source is a man aged 18 to 35 who received the YFV17D yellow fever vaccine. The CDR3 DNA sequence: TGTGCCAGCAGCGCGTCTAGCGGGGGTATCTATGAGCAGTTCTTC. This translates into CASSASSGGIYEQFF.